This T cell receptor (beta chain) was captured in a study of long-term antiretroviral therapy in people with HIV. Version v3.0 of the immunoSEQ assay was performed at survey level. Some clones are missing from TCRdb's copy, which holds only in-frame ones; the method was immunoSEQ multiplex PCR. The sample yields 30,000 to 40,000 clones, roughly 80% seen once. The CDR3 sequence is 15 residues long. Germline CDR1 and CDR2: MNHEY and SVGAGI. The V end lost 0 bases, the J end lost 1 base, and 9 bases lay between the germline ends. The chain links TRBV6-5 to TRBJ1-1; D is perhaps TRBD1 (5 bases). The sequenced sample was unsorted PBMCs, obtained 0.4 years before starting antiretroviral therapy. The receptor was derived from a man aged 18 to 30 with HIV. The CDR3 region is CASSYSATGNTEAFF. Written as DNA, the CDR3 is TGTGCCAGCAGTTACTCGGCTACAGGGAACACTGAAGCTTTCTTT.